This TCR beta chain is drawn from a study of cytomegalovirus exposure and HLA in healthy donors. Notes on the study in general: One variant, a missense change in DCLRE1C, was linked in a later analysis to TCR beta V- and J-gene trimming.

With regard to this clone: What it binds is not known.

Use of 60 Vbeta and 13 Jbeta primers characterized the PCR. Clones were read by immunoSEQ multiplex PCR, and TCRdb kept only the in-frame ones, dropping some. The table records approximately 110,000 clones, 82% of them present only once. Sequencing was performed on PBMCs. The receptor was derived from a woman aged 18-35 years in good health and CMV-seronegative.

CDR3 residues: CASSLGQTSGRPPGELFF. The DNA for the CDR3 is TGTGCCAGCAGCTTAGGCCAGACTAGCGGGAGGCCCCCCGGGGAGCTGTTTTTT. This chain uses TRBV13 with TRBJ2-2, with 13 bases aligning to TRBD2. V shed 0 bases and J 6 bases; nucleotides not matched to a gene: 7. The CDR3 is 18 residues long. Per germline, CDR1 PRHDT and CDR2 FYEKMQ (reference sequence).